The 23 T cell receptor beta chains below all came from one sample that was sequenced in a study of T cells in women clearing cervical HPV infection. Produced via immunoSEQ multiplex PCR; TCRdb's table is partial and in-frame only. The table counts tens of thousands of clones; 3% to 3.5% lies in the top ten. The sequenced material came from blood buffy coat. These receptors were collected from a woman between 18 and 70 years old with a cervical HPV16 infection that either progressed to CIN3+ or cleared (not recorded which).

A word on this clone: The read ends 3 residues early relative to the CDR3; the germline J gene fills the gap. The chain uses TRBV29-1 and TRBJ2-3; tentative D call: TRBD1 (7 bases). CDR3 size: 13 residues. The germline V gene encodes CDR1 SQVTM and CDR2 ANQGSEA. CDR3 DNA, as far as it was read: TGCAGCGTGAGACAGGGAGGAAATCAGCCG. Its translation is CSVRQGGNQP. The CDR3 in full is CSVRQGGNQPQYF.

With regard to this clone: The CDR3 goes on 3 residues after the read ends, and that part is filled in from the germline J gene. The chain carries TRBV30 and TRBJ1-2; D is undetermined. CDR3 length equals 13 residues. V lost 2 bases and J 2 bases, leaving 9 bases between the germline ends. The germline V gene encodes CDR1 GTSNPN and CDR2 SVGIG (reference sequence). CDR3 in amino acids: CAWSLGLNYGYTF. The DNA read from the CDR3 is TGTGCCTGGAGTCTGGGCCTGAACTATGGC. The full variable domain, completed using reference TRBV30 and TRBJ1-2, is SQTIHQWPATLVQPVGSPLSLECTVEGTSNPNLYWYRQAAGRGLQLLFYSVGIGQISSEVPQNLSASRPQDRQFILSSKKLLLSDSGFYLCAWSLGLNYGYTFGSGTRLTVV.

CDR3 DNA, as far as it was read: TGTGCCAGCAGCGTAGGCTCAGGCGGTGGAAGGGGGAGGAACACTGAA. Its translation is CASSVGSGGGRGRNTE. The complete CDR3 protein is CASSVGSGGGRGRNTEAFF. The chain carries TRBV9 and TRBJ1-1; D might be TRBD1 (6 bases). The read ends 3 residues before the CDR3 terminus; that terminus is restored from the germline J gene. The germline V gene encodes CDR1 SGDLS and CDR2 YYNGEE. Trimming cost V 0 bases and J 1 base, with 22 bases left between them. CDR3 length: 19 amino acids.

About this clone: The CDR3 is cut off 3 residues early in the read; its end comes from the germline J gene. The rearrangement uses TRBV12-3 or TRBV12-4 and TRBJ2-1, with 9 bases fitting TRBD2. V was pared by 2 bases and J by 5 bases, with 4 bases of the junction left unmatched. The CDR3 runs 15 residues. The CDR3 loop reads CASSLRRGGDNEQFF. Partial CDR3 DNA: TGTGCCAGCAGTTTAAGGCGGGGGGGAGACAATGAG.

Incomplete CDR3 DNA: TGTGCCAGCAGTGCTACAGGTATCACTGAA. It yields the protein CASSATGITE. The whole CDR3 region reads CASSATGITEAFF. V is TRBV6-1 and J is TRBJ1-1, with D possibly matching TRBD1 (5 bases). The sequence runs out 3 residues before the end of the CDR3; the remainder is reconstructed from the germline J gene. V was cut by 4 bases and J by 4 bases, with 10 bases left in between. The CDR3 runs 13 residues. Germline V gene lookup returns CDR1 MNHNS and CDR2 SASEGT.

With regard to this clone: From the germline J gene comes the end of the CDR3, since the read stops 3 residues before it. The chain employs TRBV10-3 and TRBJ1-2; D is unclear. Germline V gives CDR1 ENHRY, CDR2 SYGVKD. The CDR3 is 12 residues long. The CDR3 loop reads CAISEPGLGYTF. The CDR3 bases that were read are TGTGCCATCAGTGAGCCTGGCTTAGGC.

For this clone: From the germline J gene comes the end of the CDR3, since the read stops 3 residues before it. The rearrangement joins TRBV10-3 to TRBJ2-3, with unresolved D. The CDR3 contains 11 residues. V shed 4 bases and J shed 4 bases, with 3 bases lying between them. Germline V gene lookup returns CDR1 ENHRY and CDR2 SYGVKD. CDR3: CAISAADTQYF. The CDR3 bases that were read are TGTGCCATCAGTGCGGCAGATACG.

Notes on this clone: The CDR3 end lies 3 residues beyond the end of the read and is filled in from the germline J gene. The chain links TRBV5-1 to TRBJ1-2; no definite D call. Trimming removed 7 bases from V and 4 bases from J, with 14 bases in between. The CDR3 totals 13 residues. Germline loops: CDR1 SGHRS, CDR2 YFSETQ. The CDR3 reads CASSPGEAYGYTF. The CDR3 bases that were read are TGCGCCAGCTCCCCCGGGGAAGCCTATGGC.

With regard to this clone: A read error may produce the germline difference seen at one junction end. The read falls 3 residues short of the CDR3 end, and the missing part is taken from the germline J gene. The same CDR3 arises from other DNA sequences in this sample as well. The chain carries TRBV18 and TRBJ1-3, with 8 bases aligning to TRBD1. The germline V gene has CDR1 KGHSH and CDR2 LQKENI. The CDR3 contains 16 residues. The part of the CDR3 DNA that was read is TGTGCCAGCTCGGGGACAGGACCTAGCTCTGGAAACACA. Residues: CASSGTGPSSGNT. The CDR3, in full, reads CASSGTGPSSGNTIYF.

As regards this clone: The read ends 3 residues early relative to the CDR3; the germline J gene fills the gap. The V gene is TRBV20-1, the J gene TRBJ2-5; D is perhaps TRBD2 (5 bases). CDR1 and CDR2 (germline): DFQATT, SNEGSKA (reference sequence). V lost 0 bases to trimming and J lost 7 bases, with 21 bases between them. The CDR3 totals 16 residues. The DNA read from the CDR3 is TGCAGTGCTAGAGATCCCACCGCGGGTCCGGGGTTGACC. Protein product: CSARDPTAGPGLT. The entire CDR3 protein is CSARDPTAGPGLTQYF.

Remarks on this clone: The sequence runs out 3 residues before the end of the CDR3; the remainder is reconstructed from the germline J gene. V gene TRBV10-3 combines with J gene TRBJ1-2; no definite D call. Looked up from germline, CDR1 is ENHRY and CDR2 is SYGVKD. The CDR3 runs to 13 residues. The ends were cut back, 2 bases at V and 0 bases at J, with 4 bases in the middle. CDR3 DNA, as far as it was read: TGTGCCATCAGTGAGAACTCTAACTATGGC. It translates to CAISENSNYG. The entire CDR3 protein is CAISENSNYGYTF.

A note on this clone: The sequenced fragment ends 3 residues before the CDR3 boundary, so the rest is inferred from the germline J gene. The chain combines TRBV12-3 or TRBV12-4 with TRBJ2-1; 9 bases agree with TRBD1. V lost 4 bases and J lost 9; bases outside the gene matches: 10. This CDR3 contains 15 residues. CDR3 amino acids: CASSWGTGYNFEQFF. The part of the CDR3 DNA that was read is TGTGCCAGCAGTTGGGGGACAGGGTATAATTTTGAG.

As regards this clone: The read ends 3 residues early relative to the CDR3; the germline J gene fills the gap. The chain joins TRBV5-1 to TRBJ2-7; 9 nucleotides match TRBD1. CDR1 is SGHRS and CDR2 is YFSETQ in the germline V gene. V shed 4 bases, J shed 2 bases, and the junction held 7 bases outside the gene matches. This CDR3 region has 15 residues. The DNA read from the CDR3 is TGCGCCAGCAGCATACAGACAGGGGGGACCTACGAG. It encodes CASSIQTGGTYE. In full, the CDR3 is CASSIQTGGTYEQYF.

As to this clone: The CDR3 goes on 3 residues after the read ends, and that part is filled in from the germline J gene. This sequence joins TRBV10-3 and TRBJ1-1; D possibly corresponds to TRBD1 (5 bases). Trimming took 4 bases from V and 7 from J, leaving 16 bases between them. The CDR3 totals 14 residues. The germline V gene encodes CDR1 ENHRY and CDR2 SYGVKD. CDR3 DNA, as far as it was read: TGTGCCATCAGTGCGAGACAGCGAGGGATTGAA. This gives the protein CAISARQRGIE. The whole CDR3 protein reads CAISARQRGIEAFF.

As to this clone: Other nucleotide sequences from this sample produce the same CDR3. CDR3 bases read: TGTGCCAGCAGTGAAAGGGACAGGAACACTGAA. Its protein product is CASSERDRNTE. The complete CDR3 protein is CASSERDRNTEAFF. J is TRBJ1-1 and V is TRBV6-1; the match to TRBD1 covers 7 bases. The read finishes 3 residues shy of the CDR3 end, and the germline J gene is used to complete it. There are 14 residues in the CDR3. Germline assignment: CDR1 MNHNS and CDR2 SASEGT. V lost 2 bases to trimming and J lost 1 base; unmatched junction nucleotides: 1.

On this clone: Sequencing ends 3 residues short of the CDR3 end; the germline J gene provides the rest. This chain uses TRBV15 with TRBJ2-7; the D gene is possibly TRBD2 (5 bases). The germline V gene encodes CDR1 LNHNV and CDR2 YYDKDF (reference sequence). The ends were cut back, 8 bases at V and 1 base at J, with 15 bases in the middle. This CDR3 is 14 amino acids long. The sequenced part of the CDR3 DNA is TGTGCCACCTCCCCTCCGGGGTCTTCCTACGAG. Protein product: CATSPPGSSYE. The full CDR3 protein is CATSPPGSSYEQYF.

Details on this clone: Read sequence stops 3 residues before the CDR3 end, and the germline J gene provides the missing end. The genes are TRBV13 and TRBJ2-1; the match to TRBD2 covers 11 bases. In germline, CDR1 is PRHDT, CDR2 FYEKMQ (reference sequence). This CDR3 is built from 17 residues. V lost 2 bases, J lost 8 bases, and 11 bases stayed unmatched. CDR3 residues: CASSLRIFSGGADEQFF. CDR3 DNA, as far as it was read: TGTGCCAGCAGCTTACGGATCTTTAGCGGGGGGGCAGATGAG.

A note on this clone: Relative to the germline gene, one junction end is altered; a read error may explain this. The read finishes 3 residues shy of the CDR3 end, and the germline J gene is used to complete it. This rearrangement joins TRBV30 to TRBJ1-4; 11 bases fit TRBD1. The CDR3 covers 13 residues. CDR1 and CDR2 from the germline V gene are GTSNPN and SVGIG (reference sequence). This CDR3 reads CAGRGQGDSPLFF. The part of the CDR3 DNA that was read is TGTGCCGGGAGGGGACAGGGGGATTCACCA.

Concerning this clone: The DNA ends 3 residues before the CDR3 does, and the rest of the CDR3 is filled in from the germline J gene. V is TRBV9 and J is TRBJ1-2; no clear D gene. Germline V lookup: CDR1 SGDLS, CDR2 YYNGEE. The CDR3 has 12 amino acids. The V gene lost 10 bases and the J gene lost 4 bases, with 14 bases spanning the gap. The sequenced part of the CDR3 DNA is TGTGCCGCCGGGTATTCCGCCTATGGC. Its translation: CAAGYSAYG. In full, the CDR3 is CAAGYSAYGYTF. Drawing the rest from reference TRBV9 and TRBJ1-2, the complete variable domain is DSGVTQTPKHLITATGQRVTLRCSPRSGDLSVYWYQQSLDQGLQFLIQYYNGEERAKGNILERFSAQQFPDLHSELNLSSLELGDSALYFCAAGYSAYGYTFGSGTRLTVV.

As for this clone: The sequence runs out 3 residues before the end of the CDR3; the remainder is reconstructed from the germline J gene. The chain uses TRBV13 and TRBJ1-6; possibly TRBD1 for D (5 bases). CDR1 and CDR2 (germline): PRHDT, FYEKMQ (reference sequence). The germline V and J ends were trimmed by 2 bases and 9 bases, with 14 bases remaining between them. The CDR3 is made up of 15 amino acids. The part of the CDR3 DNA that was read is TGTGCCAGCAGCTTACACAGGAGGGTAGGTTCACCC. Translated, it gives CASSLHRRVGSP. The entire CDR3 reads CASSLHRRVGSPLHF.

About this clone: From the germline J gene comes the end of the CDR3, since the read stops 3 residues before it. The J gene is TRBJ1-2, the V gene TRBV11-2; 9 positions agree with TRBD1. The CDR3 is 13 residues long. Germline values: CDR1 SGHAT, CDR2 FQNNGV. CDR3 DNA (partial): TGTGCCAGCAGCGACCGGGACAGGGCGCGC. It codes for CASSDRDRAR. The CDR3 in full is CASSDRDRARYTF.

Details on this clone: The read finishes 3 residues shy of the CDR3 end, and the germline J gene is used to complete it. The chain carries TRBV5-1 and TRBJ2-7; perhaps TRBD1 as D (5 bases). The length of the CDR3 is 16 residues. The germline gives CDR1 SGHRS, CDR2 YFSETQ. Trimming pared 0 bases from V and 4 bases from J, leaving 17 bases between. The CDR3 reads CASSLGLPRGSYEQYF. The CDR3 DNA, read in part, is TGCGCCAGCAGCTTGGGACTGCCAAGGGGATCTTACGAG. The full variable domain, rest sourced from reference TRBV5-1 and TRBJ2-7, is KAGVTQTPRYLIKTRGQQVTLSCSPISGHRSVSWYQQTPGQGLQFLFEYFSETQRNKGNFPGRFSGRQFSNSRSEMNVSTLELGDSALYLCASSLGLPRGSYEQYFGPGTRLTVT.

With respect to this clone: With the read ending 3 residues before the CDR3 end, the germline J gene is used to fill in that end. The chain couples TRBV7-9 to TRBJ1-2; no firm D call. Trimming removed 2 bases from V and 6 bases from J, with 13 bases in between. The length of the CDR3 is 14 residues. Germline assignment: CDR1 SEHNR and CDR2 FQNEAQ (reference sequence). The CDR3 loop is CASSLSASDNGYTF. The CDR3 DNA, read in part, is TGTGCCAGCAGCTTATCTGCTTCTGACAATGGC.